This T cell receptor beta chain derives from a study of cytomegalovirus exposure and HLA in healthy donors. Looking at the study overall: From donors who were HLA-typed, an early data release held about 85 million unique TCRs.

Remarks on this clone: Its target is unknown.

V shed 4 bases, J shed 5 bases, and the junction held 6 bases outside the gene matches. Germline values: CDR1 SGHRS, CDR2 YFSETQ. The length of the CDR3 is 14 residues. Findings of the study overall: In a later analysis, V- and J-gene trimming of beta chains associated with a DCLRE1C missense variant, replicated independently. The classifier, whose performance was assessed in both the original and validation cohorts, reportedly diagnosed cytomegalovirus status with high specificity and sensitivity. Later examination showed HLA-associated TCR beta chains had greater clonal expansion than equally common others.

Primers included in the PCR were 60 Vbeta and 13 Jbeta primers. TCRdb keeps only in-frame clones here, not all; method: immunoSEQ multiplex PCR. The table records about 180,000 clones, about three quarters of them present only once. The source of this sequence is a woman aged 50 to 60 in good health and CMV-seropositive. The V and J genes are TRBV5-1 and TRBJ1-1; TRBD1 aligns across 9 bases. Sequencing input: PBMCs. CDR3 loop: CASSIGTGLTEAFF. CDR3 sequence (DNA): TGCGCCAGCAGCATCGGGACAGGGCTGACTGAAGCTTTCTTT.